This T cell receptor (beta chain) was captured in a study of regulatory T cells in long-lasting Graves disease. Study in general: Over 5 years of antithyroid drugs plus positive TSH receptor antibodies defined persistent Graves' disease.

CDR1 and CDR2 (germline): SGDLS, YYNGEE. The V end was cut by 0 bases, the J end by 1 base, with 9 bases between. CDR3 length equals 15 residues. Study-wide results and limits: TRBV28 was favored in persistent disease, as were TRBJ1-2 and TRBJ2-5.

Relying on iRepertoire HTBI primers and Arm-PCR of CDR3 regions, the team built TCR beta libraries. TCRdb independently ran MiXCR on the multiplex PCR reads; one entry per CDR3 protein. There are roughly 700,000 distinct CDR3 sequences in the sample; 30% occur only once, and about 40% lies in the top ten. Points on this clonotype: The antigen remains unidentified.

The time point denotes: persistent/refractory GD, antithyroid drugs over 5 years with positive TRAb. The TCR library was prepared using RNA isolated from PBMCs. Sample: peripheral blood mononuclear cells (PBMCs), taken when the disease was refractory, from a patient treated with antithyroid drugs. This clonotype was obtained from a female donor with Graves disease. The V gene is TRBV9, the J gene TRBJ2-3; D gene uncertain. The CDR3, as DNA: TGTGCCAGCAGCGTAGATGGAGATCGCACAGATACGCAGTATTTT. It is translated as CASSVDGDRTDTQYF.